This TCR beta chain derives from a study of blood T cell repertoires in COVID-19. Study details: Acute-phase and convalescent COVID-19 samples originated in the United States, Italy and Spain. Sample material is recorded as cDNA or gDNA derived from T cells, B-cell-depleted T cells, or PBMCs.

Self-reported history from a screening survey and questionnaire set each donor's cohort. The CDR3 extends over 15 amino acids. CDR1 is KGHSH and CDR2 is LQKENI in the germline V gene. Trimming cost V 6 bases and J 0 bases; bases outside gene matches: 4. In the original workflow: Researchers report that nucleated cell counts were estimated from reference gene primer amplification. Data came from immunoSEQ multiplex PCR; TCRdb stores just in-frame clones and leaves some out. The DNA gave D and trimming, while V, J and clone size come from that table. The sample lists around 340,000 clones; roughly 85% were seen once.

The sequence came from a woman aged 35 to 49 with acute COVID-19. The chain links TRBV18 to TRBJ2-2, with 7 bases lining up with TRBD2. Sample: PBMCs or T cells enriched from blood (not recorded which). The CDR3 here is CASSSGATNTGELFF. DNA of the CDR3: TGTGCCAGCTCCAGCGGGGCGACGAACACCGGGGAGCTGTTTTTT.